This record concerns one TCR beta chain sequence. Its matching antigen is unknown. The template-switching step introduced UMIs that carried a 6-nucleotide sample barcode. From the 5' RACE reads, TCRdb lists one entry per CDR3 protein and no DNA. In total, the table holds over 350,000 distinct CDR3 sequences. The template was total RNA from whole blood, with no T cell sorting. This entry is derived from a study of monozygotic twins with inflammatory bowel disease. General study points: IBD patients shared fewer clonotypes with other individuals than healthy twins, especially patients with disease activity signs. Healthy co-twins, by inverse Simpson, had higher TCRbeta diversity than their siblings with IBD.

Germline V gene lookup returns CDR1 SGHTA and CDR2 FQGTGA. The CDR3 covers 15 residues. Sample: blood. This rearrangement joins TRBV7-3 to TRBJ2-3; there is no DNA to check the TCRdb D call of TRBD1. This sequence was found in a human donor with ulcerative colitis or Crohn's disease, or a healthy co-twin of an affected twin (not recorded which). Here the CDR3 reads CASSQGWGKQDTQYF.